This TCR beta chain was identified in a study of CD8+CD57+ T cells in acquired aplastic anemia. Study background: Across the sorted CD4+ and CD8+ cells, DNA amounts averaged 3.2 ug. Study-level findings and limits: Around 30 sequences, all CD8+ CDR3, were shared between patients and controls.

The length of the CDR3 is 13 residues. Looked up from germline, CDR1 is SGHTA and CDR2 is FQGTGA. In the case of this clonotype: No antigen is known for it. One end of the junction fails to match germline, which may point to a read error.

Patients chosen for sequencing had shown CD8+CD57+ cell expansion by flow cytometry. Every patient had severe acquired aplastic anemia. At the time of blood sampling, patients had not yet received any therapy. Genomic DNA, serving as template, underwent TCR beta VDJ and CDR3 profiling. TCRdb ran MiXCR on the reads and lists one entry per CDR3 protein. The sample holds 200,000 to 300,000 distinct CDR3 sequences; 70% to 85% are singletons and the top ten take 35% to 50%. This chain joins TRBV7-3 and TRBJ2-3; D is unresolved. Sequencing was carried out using sorted CD4+, CD8+, or CD8+CD57+ T cells (not recorded which) from PBMCs. This TCR was recovered from a human donor with aplastic anemia. The CDR3, as DNA: TGTGCCAGCAGCTTAGAGCGCACCTATACGCAGAATTTT. Translation gives CASSLERTYTQNF.